What follows are 21 T cell receptor beta chains derived from one specimen sequenced in a study. TCRdb used MiXCR to reprocess the 5' RACE reads, holding one entry per CDR3 protein. The sample lists just under 65,000 distinct CDR3 sequences; approximately 23% were seen once. Sequencing was performed on memory CD4+ T cells sorted from a lymph node. Described subset: memory CD4+ T cells, CD4+CD45RO+CD25-. These receptors all stem from a female donor with breast cancer.

Concerning this clonotype itself: Germline is not matched at one junction end, which may reflect a read error. The chain is built from TRBV6-2 or TRBV6-3 and TRBJ2-2; possibly TRBD2 for D (5 bases). The germline V gene encodes CDR1 MNHEY and CDR2 SVGEGT. This CDR3 comprises 12 residues. This chain's CDR3 is CASREATGELSF. As DNA, the CDR3 is TGTGCCAGCAGGGAAGCCACCGGGGAGCTGTCTTTT.

This clonotype was counted between two and nine times. The junction differs from germline at one of its ends, possibly a read error. This chain joins TRBV20-1 and TRBJ2-7; D is possibly TRBD2 (5 bases). CDR3 length equals 12 residues. Germline CDR1 reads DFQATT; CDR2 reads SNEGSKA (reference sequence). The CDR3 coding sequence is TGCAGTGCCCTCCGGGATTCCTACGAGCAGCACTTC. It translates to CSALRDSYEQHF.

The chain employs TRBV6-5 and TRBJ1-2, with TRBD1 as a possible D gene (6 bases). The CDR3 contains 17 residues. CDR1 and CDR2 from the germline V gene are MNHEY and SVGAGI. Deletions cut 8 bases from V and 8 bases from J, with 30 bases between. The CDR3 protein is CASRGAGAGDKGEGYTF. The DNA for the CDR3 is TGTGCCAGCCGAGGGGCAGGGGCAGGGGATAAAGGAGAGGGCTACACCTTC.

About this clonotype: This may stem from a read error, because a much larger clone lies one nucleotide away. The CDR3 spells CASRTLADTRYF. CDR3 nucleotide sequence: TGTGCCAGCAGAACCCTAGCCGATACGCGGTATTTT. This chain links TRBV12-3 or TRBV12-4 with TRBJ2-3; D might be TRBD2 (5 bases). The CDR3 loop spans 12 amino acids.

The rearrangement joins TRBV11-3 to TRBJ2-3, with D possibly matching TRBD2 (5 bases). The CDR3 extends over 15 amino acids. V lost 1 base and J 3 bases, leaving 11 bases between the germline ends. The germline gives CDR1 SGHNT, CDR2 YENEEA. CDR3 coding DNA: TGTGCCAGCAGCTTAGGGGGAGAAGGGACAGATACGCAGTATTTT. Protein: CASSLGGEGTDTQYF.

Many counts were recorded for this clonotype. This chain links TRBV6-5 with TRBJ1-6; no reliable D call. CDR3 size: 13 residues. The germline gives CDR1 MNHEY, CDR2 SVGAGI. The V end was cut by 0 bases, the J end by 9 bases, with 6 bases between. DNA of the CDR3: TGTGCCAGCAGTTACTCGTCGGGTTCACCCCTCCACTTT. It yields the protein CASSYSSGSPLHF.

V and J are TRBV5-1 and TRBJ2-5; 8 nucleotides agree with TRBD1. The CDR3 totals 15 residues. V gave up 4 bases and J gave up 4 bases; unmatched junction bases: 9. The V gene's germline CDR1 is SGHRS and CDR2 YFSETQ. The CDR3 DNA reads TGCGCCAGCAGCACACACAGGGGGAGTGGAGAGACCCAGTACTTC. This sequence encodes CASSTHRGSGETQYF.

There are many counts of this clonotype. V and J are TRBV4-3 and TRBJ2-3; no clear D. This CDR3 spans 15 amino acids. Germline V gene data show CDR1 as LGHNA and CDR2 as YSLEER. Trimming removed 0 bases from V and 1 base from J, with 8 bases in between. CDR3 amino acids: CASSQDRLRTDTQYF. CDR3 DNA: TGCGCCAGCAGCCAAGACAGACTGCGCACAGATACGCAGTATTTT.

In its sample, this clonotype was seen a few times. The chain is built from TRBV24-1 and TRBJ1-2, with D uncertain. CDR1 is KGHDR, CDR2 SFDVKD, per germline. V was trimmed by 2 bases and J by 4 bases, leaving 7 bases between them. The CDR3 covers 13 residues. The CDR3 reads CATSDSDFYGYTF. The CDR3 nucleotides read TGTGCCACCAGTGATTCGGATTTCTATGGCTACACCTTC.

This clonotype has more than one count but fewer than ten. The J gene is TRBJ2-1, the V gene TRBV5-1; 9 nucleotides align to TRBD2. Germline CDR1 SGHRS, CDR2 YFSETQ. V lost 4 bases to trimming and J lost 3 bases; unmatched junction nucleotides: 5. The length of the CDR3 is 15 residues. CDR3 nucleotide sequence: TGCGCCAGCAGCCTCGGGACTAGCCGCTACAATGAGCAGTTCTTC. It translates to CASSLGTSRYNEQFF.

This clonotype was seen a handful of times. V gene TRBV29-1 combines with J gene TRBJ2-7; 12 bases are shared with TRBD2. This CDR3 is built from 14 residues. Germline assignment: CDR1 SQVTM and CDR2 ANQGSEA. With V trimmed by 6 bases and J by 2 bases, 5 bases remained unmatched. In DNA, the CDR3 is TGCAGCGTCCCCCCTAGCGGGAGGGCCTACGAGCAGTACTTC. Its protein product is CSVPPSGRAYEQYF.

V gene TRBV3-1 combines with J gene TRBJ2-1; D unclear. The germline V gene has CDR1 LGHDT and CDR2 YNNKEL (reference sequence). V was pared by 5 bases and J by 0 bases, with 11 bases between. The CDR3 totals 15 residues. The CDR3 here is CASSLYSFSYNEQFF. CDR3 bases: TGTGCCAGCAGCTTGTACTCGTTCTCCTACAATGAGCAGTTCTTC.

Comment on this clonotype: This may come from a read error, since a much larger clone is one base off. This rearrangement joins TRBV3-1 to TRBJ2-1, with D unclear. The germline V gene has CDR1 LGHDT and CDR2 YNNKEL (reference sequence). The CDR3 spans 12 residues. The CDR3 bases are TGTGCCCGCAGCCAAGGCCTCGATGAGCAGTTCTTC. Translation: CARSQGLDEQFF.

There are many counts of this clonotype. This rearrangement joins TRBV5-1 to TRBJ2-7, with 7 bases identical to TRBD1. The CDR3 totals 14 residues. Germline V CDR1 and CDR2: SGHRS, YFSETQ. With 0 bases clipped from V and 4 bases from J, the junction kept 4 bases outside the gene matches. CDR3 residues: CASSLGGQRYEQYF. The CDR3, as DNA: TGCGCCAGCAGCTTGGGGGGACAGAGATACGAGCAGTACTTC. The whole variable domain, remainder taken from reference TRBV5-1 and TRBJ2-7, is KAGVTQTPRYLIKTRGQQVTLSCSPISGHRSVSWYQQTPGQGLQFLFEYFSETQRNKGNFPGRFSGRQFSNSRSEMNVSTLELGDSALYLCASSLGGQRYEQYFGPGTRLTVT.

The J gene is TRBJ1-1, the V gene TRBV5-1, with D maybe TRBD1 (5 bases). V was shortened by 0 bases and J by 6 bases, with 9 bases between the two germline ends. Per the germline V gene, CDR1 is SGHRS and CDR2 is YFSETQ. The CDR3 has 13 residues. In nucleotides, the CDR3 is TGCGCCAGCAGCTTGGCCACGGGACCTGAAGCTTTCTTT. Residues: CASSLATGPEAFF. The full variable domain, completed using reference TRBV5-1 and TRBJ1-1, is KAGVTQTPRYLIKTRGQQVTLSCSPISGHRSVSWYQQTPGQGLQFLFEYFSETQRNKGNFPGRFSGRQFSNSRSEMNVSTLELGDSALYLCASSLATGPEAFFGQGTRLTVV.

Of note for this clonotype: At one end, the junction sequence differs from germline, possibly due to a read error. The V gene is TRBV7-9, the J gene TRBJ2-1; 9 bases map to TRBD2. Per germline, CDR1 SEHNR and CDR2 FQNEAQ (reference sequence). The CDR3 has 18 residues. The DNA for the CDR3 is TGTGCCAACAGCCCCCGACTAGCGGTGAATCGTCGGGACAATGAGCAGTTCTTC. Residues: CANSPRLAVNRRDNEQFF.

The sample holds many counts of this clonotype. This chain joins TRBV5-1 and TRBJ2-1; TRBD1 might be the D (6 bases). The CDR3 totals 13 residues. The V gene's germline CDR1 is SGHRS and CDR2 YFSETQ. Deletions cut 4 bases from V and 7 bases from J, with 12 bases between. The CDR3 region is CASSLNRENEQFF. CDR3 DNA: TGCGCCAGCAGCCTAAACAGGGAAAATGAGCAGTTCTTC. Full variable domain (rest looked up from reference TRBV5-1 and TRBJ2-1): KAGVTQTPRYLIKTRGQQVTLSCSPISGHRSVSWYQQTPGQGLQFLFEYFSETQRNKGNFPGRFSGRQFSNSRSEMNVSTLELGDSALYLCASSLNRENEQFFGPGTRLTVL.

In this sample, this clonotype turned up once. The V and J genes are TRBV9 and TRBJ2-1; D ambiguous. Trimming shortened V by 4 bases and J by 7 bases, and 12 bases separated the two germline ends. CDR1 and CDR2 from the germline V gene are SGDLS and YYNGEE. The CDR3 covers 13 residues. DNA for the CDR3: TGTGCCAGCAGCCTCCTCTTCTCGAATGAGCAGTTCTTC. Translation: CASSLLFSNEQFF.

This clonotype showed up just a few times. The CDR3 here is CASSLRFDDGELFF. CDR3 nucleotide sequence: TGTGCCAGCAGCTTACGTTTTGATGACGGGGAGCTGTTTTTT. The chain recombines TRBV7-3 with TRBJ2-2; D gene uncertain. Trimming pared 2 bases from V and 7 bases from J, leaving 11 bases between. CDR1 SGHTA and CDR2 FQGTGA come from the germline V gene. The CDR3 consists of 14 residues.

This sequence joins TRBV25-1 and TRBJ2-5, with a tentative D call TRBD1 (5 bases). The CDR3 runs to 13 residues. CDR1 is MGHDK, CDR2 SYGVNS, per germline. V was clipped by 5 bases and J by 7 bases, with 14 bases between them. The CDR3 nucleotides read TGTGCCAGCAGTCACGGGTCCCAGGGGACCCAGTACTTC. This encodes CASSHGSQGTQYF.

The sample holds many counts of this clonotype. The genes are TRBV7-9 and TRBJ2-3; unclear D gene. This CDR3 has 14 amino acids. The V end lost 6 bases, the J end lost 4 bases, and 14 bases lay between the germline ends. Per germline, CDR1 SEHNR and CDR2 FQNEAQ (reference sequence). CDR3 amino acids: CASRIAERADTQYF. CDR3 DNA sequence: TGTGCCAGCAGGATTGCCGAGCGAGCAGATACGCAGTATTTT.